This T cell receptor beta chain was captured by sequencing in a study of blood T cell repertoires in COVID-19. This clone has a single count. The CDR3 is 15 residues long. The germline gives CDR1 SEHNR, CDR2 FQNEAQ (reference sequence). Trimming took off 5 bases at V and 1 base at J, with 14 bases between the two ends. The assay was immunoSEQ multiplex PCR, and TCRdb's table has in-frame clones only and misses some. The table records about 250,000 clones, 65% to 85% of them present only once. Sequenced input: peripheral blood. The chain carries TRBV7-9 and TRBJ2-5; D perhaps matches TRBD1 (6 bases). This receptor was taken from a man aged 40-50 years with acute or convalescent COVID-19. The CDR3 loop is CASSILTGPQETQYF. CDR3 nucleotide sequence: TGTGCCAGCAGCATCCTGACAGGCCCCCAAGAGACCCAGTACTTC.